The clone carrying this T cell receptor (beta chain) was found once. Its antigen is as yet unknown. These data are taken from a study of T cell clones after liver transplantation. Across the study: Until 12-24 months post-transplant, subjects got standard immunosuppression and no induction. Timepoints were pre-transplant, pre-withdrawal, and after withdrawal was completed or failed.

TCRdb's table, derived via immunoSEQ multiplex PCR, lists solely in-frame clones and lacks some. The sample carries about 120,000 clones, roughly nine tenths recorded once. Unstimulated PBMCs were sorted into CD3+CD4+ and CD3+CD8+ populations. V was cut by 3 bases and J by 2 bases, with 10 bases left in between. Germline assignment: CDR1 MDHEN and CDR2 SYDVKM. The CDR3 spans 15 residues. Notes on the study in general: A larger donor-reactive than third-party decline suggested partial antigen-specific deletion.

The source of this sequence is a human patient who received a liver transplant. Some T cells may be transferred from the graft donor. The V call is TRBV28, the J call TRBJ2-2; no clear D gene. This material consisted of CD4+ T cells from blood, taken 12 months after liver transplant. The CDR3 nucleotides read TGTGCCAGCAGTTTCTCCCGTCCAAACACCGGGGAGCTGTTTTTT. It is translated as CASSFSRPNTGELFF.